This TCR beta chain was observed in a study of glioma-infiltrating T cells. Looking at the study overall: WHO grade II oligodendrogliomas or astrocytomas, plus non-recurrent WHO grade IV glioblastomas, were sampled.

The ends were cut back, 3 bases at V and 5 bases at J, with 16 bases in the middle. The CDR3 consists of 15 residues. The germline gives CDR1 MNHNY, CDR2 SVGAGI (reference sequence). Using RNA template, CDR3s of TCR alpha and beta were amplified with iRepertoire arm-PCR. Tissue mRNA or PBMC total RNA, roughly 85-450 ng, went into one-step reverse transcription and amplification. Each CDR3 protein is one row after TCRdb ran MiXCR on the multiplex PCR reads. Of a few hundred thousand distinct CDR3 sequences listed, roughly two fifths are singletons. Study-level points and caveats: Only very few CDR3 sequences appeared in both tissue and blood. Patients with low tissue-blood divergence carried a signature set of shared blood CDR3 motifs.

This clonotype showed up just a few times. Its antigen is as yet unknown. Specimen: glioma tissue, nonneoplastic brain tissue, or PBMCs (not recorded which). The receptor's source is a human donor with low-grade glioma or glioblastoma, undergoing nonglioma brain surgery, or in good health (not recorded which). V gene TRBV6-6 combines with J gene TRBJ2-5; no reliable D call. CDR3 region: CASSYLQNLAETQYF. CDR3 DNA: TGTGCCAGCAGTTATCTTCAGAATCTGGCGGAGACCCAGTACTTC.